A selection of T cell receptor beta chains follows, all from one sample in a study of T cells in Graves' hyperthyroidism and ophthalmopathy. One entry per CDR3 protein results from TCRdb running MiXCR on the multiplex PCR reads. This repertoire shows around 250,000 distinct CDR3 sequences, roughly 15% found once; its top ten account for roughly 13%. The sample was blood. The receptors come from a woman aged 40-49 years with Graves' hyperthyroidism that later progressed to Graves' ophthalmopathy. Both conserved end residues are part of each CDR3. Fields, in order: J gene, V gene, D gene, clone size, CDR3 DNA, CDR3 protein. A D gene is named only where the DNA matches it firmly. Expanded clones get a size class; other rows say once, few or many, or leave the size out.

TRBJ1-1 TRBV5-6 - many TGTGCCAGCAGCTTGCTTAACAGACTGAACACTGAAGCTTTCTTT CASSLLNRLNTEAFF
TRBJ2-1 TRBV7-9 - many TGTGCCAGCAGCACCATAGACCCCGACAATGAGCAGTTCTTC CASSTIDPDNEQFF
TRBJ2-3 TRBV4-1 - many TGCGCCAGCTCCCAAGGCTCCTGGGACTTCGGGGTGGATACGCAGTATTTT CASSQGSWDFGVDTQYF
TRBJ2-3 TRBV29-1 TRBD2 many TGCAGCGGTAGCGGGAGGCCGGTAGATACGCAGTATTTT CSGSGRPVDTQYF
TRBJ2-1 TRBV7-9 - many TGTGCCAGCAGCTTACCCCCTTTGAGCGAGCAGTTCTTC CASSLPPLSEQFF
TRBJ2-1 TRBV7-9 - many TGTGCCAGCAGCTTAGCGGGAATCTACAATGAGCAGTTCTTC CASSLAGIYNEQFF
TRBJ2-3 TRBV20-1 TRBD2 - TGCAGTGCTAGCAGCCTAGCGGGAAGCACAGATACGCAGTATTTT CSASSLAGSTDTQYF
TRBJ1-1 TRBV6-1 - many TGTGCCAGCAGCAACACAGGGACTATGAACACTGAAGCTTTCTTT CASSNTGTMNTEAFF
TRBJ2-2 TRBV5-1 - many TGCGCCAGCAGCTTCAGGGAGAACGGGGAGCTGTTTTTT CASSFRENGELFF
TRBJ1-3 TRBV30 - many TGTGCCTGGAAGGTCCCCAGCTCTGGAAACACCATATATTTT CAWKVPSSGNTIYF
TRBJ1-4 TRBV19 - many TGTGCCAGTAGCCAGCCCGGACAGTCCGAAAAACTGTTTTTT CASSQPGQSEKLFF
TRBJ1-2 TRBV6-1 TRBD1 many TGTGCCAGCCACGCGACAGGGTCGGGCTATGGCTACACCTTC CASHATGSGYGYTF
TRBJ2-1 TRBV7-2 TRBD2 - TGTGCCAGCAGCCGTCCCCTGAATTCCAGCGGGAGTACTCTCTACAATGAGCAGTTCTTC CASSRPLNSSGSTLYNEQFF
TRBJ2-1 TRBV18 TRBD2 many TGTGCCAGCTCACTAGCGGGACGTTATGAAAATGAGCAGTTCTTC CASSLAGRYENEQFF
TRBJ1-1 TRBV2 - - TGTGCCAGCAGCGCTACCCTACAGGTCATCTCTGAAGCTTTCTTT CASSATLQVISEAFF
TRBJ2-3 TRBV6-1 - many TGTGCCAGCAGTGAGTTCGGGACGGGAGTGAGGACAGATACGCAGTATTTT CASSEFGTGVRTDTQYF
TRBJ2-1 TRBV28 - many TGTGCCAGCAGTTTGAGCAGGGCCACCGAGCAGTTCTTC CASSLSRATEQFF
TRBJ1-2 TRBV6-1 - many TGTGCCAGCAGCCTGAGGACCGCGGGCTTTGGCTACACCTTC CASSLRTAGFGYTF
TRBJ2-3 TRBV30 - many TGTGCCTGGAGTGTACGTTCCATCACAGATACGCAGTATTTT CAWSVRSITDTQYF
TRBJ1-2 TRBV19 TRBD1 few TGTGCCAGTAGACAGCGGGGACAGGGGGCTGTTGGCTACACCTTC CASRQRGQGAVGYTF
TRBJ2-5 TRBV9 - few TGTGCCAGCAGCGCGGGACTGGGCCCCGAGACCCAGTACTTC CASSAGLGPETQYF
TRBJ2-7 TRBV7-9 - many TGTGCCAGCAGCTTAGCCCTAACGGGCGAGCAGTACTTC CASSLALTGEQYF
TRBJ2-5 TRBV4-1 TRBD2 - TGCGCCAGCAGCCAACTGACCCGACTAGCGAATCAAGAGACCCAGTACTTC CASSQLTRLANQETQYF
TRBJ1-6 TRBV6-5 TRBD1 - TGTGCCAGCAGTTACTCTGCAGGGGGCTATTCACCCCTCCACTTT CASSYSAGGYSPLHF
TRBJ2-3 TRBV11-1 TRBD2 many TGTGCCAGCAGCTTAAATAGCGGGAGTGGAGATACGCAGTATTTT CASSLNSGSGDTQYF
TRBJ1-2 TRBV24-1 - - TGTGCCACCAGTGACCCCACAGACGAATTAAACTATGGCTACACCTTC CATSDPTDELNYGYTF
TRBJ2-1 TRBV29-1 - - TGCAGCGTTGGGTTTTGGGTCAATGAGCAGTTCTTC CSVGFWVNEQFF
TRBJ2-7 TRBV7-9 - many TGTGCCAGCAGCTACAGGACGGGCTACGAGCAGTACTTC CASSYRTGYEQYF
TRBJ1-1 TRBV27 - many TGTGCCAGCAGTTACCGTGGGGGCAGCACTGAAGCTTTCTTT CASSYRGGSTEAFF
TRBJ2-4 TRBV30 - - TGTGCCCGGAGTCTAGCGTTAGCCAAAAACATTCAGTACTTC CARSLALAKNIQYF
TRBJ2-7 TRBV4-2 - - TGTGCCAGCAGCCAGACGTCCCTGAGCTCCTACGAGCAGTACTTC CASSQTSLSSYEQYF
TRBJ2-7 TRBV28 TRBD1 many TGTGCCAGCCCACCCGGGACAGGAGATTCCTACGAGCAGTACTTC CASPPGTGDSYEQYF
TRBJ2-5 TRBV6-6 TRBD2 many TGTGCCAGCAGTTACCGCGCAGGACTAGCGGTAATCCAAGAGACCCAGTACTTC CASSYRAGLAVIQETQYF
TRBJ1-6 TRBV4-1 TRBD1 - TGCGCCAGCAGCCAACAAGACAGGGGGCTCGGCTATAATTCACCCCTCCACTTT CASSQQDRGLGYNSPLHF
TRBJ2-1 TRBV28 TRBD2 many TGTGCCAGCCCGCCGGGGACAGGGGGACTAGCGGGAGGGGACAATGAGCAGTTCTTC CASPPGTGGLAGGDNEQFF
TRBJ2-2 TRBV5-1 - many TGCGCCAGCTCCAGACTAGGGGACGGGGAGCTGTTTTTT CASSRLGDGELFF
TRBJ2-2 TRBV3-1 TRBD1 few TGTGCCAGCAGCTACCGGGACAGGGTCAGCGGGGAGCTGTTTTTT CASSYRDRVSGELFF
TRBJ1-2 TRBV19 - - TGTGCCAGTAGTACGAGGAGGATTACCCTGGAGGGCTATGGCTACACCTTC CASSTRRITLEGYGYTF
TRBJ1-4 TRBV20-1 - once TGCAGTGCTAGGGCGGTACATAATCAAAAACTGTTTTTT CSARAVHNQKLFF
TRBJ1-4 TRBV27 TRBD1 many TGTGCCAGCAGTCCGGACAGGGGAGCCAATGAAAAACTGTTTTTT CASSPDRGANEKLFF
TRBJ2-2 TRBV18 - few TGTGCCAGCTCACCCTCGGGGTTCTGGGAGCTGTTTTTT CASSPSGFWELFF
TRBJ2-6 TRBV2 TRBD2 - TGTGCCAGCCGGGCCGGGGAGGGCGTCCTGACTTTC CASRAGEGVLTF
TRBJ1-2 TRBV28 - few TGTGCCAGCAAATCCTGGGCCATCGTGACCGTAAACCGTCTTGAGGGCTACACCTTC CASKSWAIVTVNRLEGYTF
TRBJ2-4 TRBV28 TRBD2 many TGTGCCAGCAGTTTAAGGAGGGAGGGAACCGTCCCTATAGCCAAAAACATTCAGTACTTC CASSLRREGTVPIAKNIQYF
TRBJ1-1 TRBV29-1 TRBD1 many TGCAGCGTTGAAGTTTATGGGACAGCGAACACTGAAGCTTTCTTT CSVEVYGTANTEAFF
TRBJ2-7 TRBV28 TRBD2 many TGTGCCAGCAGTCCGAGCGGGAGGGCCTACGAGCAGTACTTC CASSPSGRAYEQYF
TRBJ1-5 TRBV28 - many TGTGCCAGCAGTTTATGGGGCCGGAGGGGCCATCAGCCCCAGCATTTT CASSLWGRRGHQPQHF